A single TCR beta chain is shown here with its context. The target antigen is unknown. This specimen comes from a study of T cell responses to AZD1222 COVID-19 vaccine. Findings and caveats of the study: Increased Spike-specific TCR breadth and depth were observed after two AZD1222 doses. Seropositive at baseline were only a handful of AZD1222 recipients. Sampling that yielded the repertoires occurred only after the peak T cell response.

The CDR3 runs 15 residues. V was shortened by 0 bases and J by 7 bases, with 11 bases between the two germline ends. Germline CDR1 is SGDLS and CDR2 is YYNGEE. TCRdb's copy holds only in-frame clones and misses some; the assay was immunoSEQ multiplex PCR. In the table there are 79,000 or so clones, about three quarters of which are singletons. The source of this sequence is an adult who received the MenACWY meningococcal vaccine as a control. Sequences were derived from peripheral blood, sampled 28 days after the second dose of the MenACWY control vaccine. The chain has TRBV9 and TRBJ1-6; D might be TRBD1 (5 bases). CDR3 DNA: TGTGCCAGCAGCGTAGGAGGGGAATGGAATTCACCCCTCCACTTT. Translation: CASSVGGEWNSPLHF.